This entry lists 9 T cell receptor beta chains sequenced from one sample in a study of blood T cells in healthy people across ages. Together with a sample-barcoded 5' primer, a J-beta primer mix was included in a second PCR lasting about 6 to 11 cycles. TCRdb ran MiXCR on the 5' RACE reads and lists one entry per CDR3 protein. The profile shows about 640,000 distinct CDR3 sequences, roughly three fifths of them singletons. Material for sequencing was blood. Source of these receptors: a man between 60 and 75 years old in good health.

This clonotype has more than one count but fewer than ten. The rearrangement uses TRBV5-1 and TRBJ2-4; a weak D match, TRBD1 (6 bases). The J call is doubtful: the DNA matches TRBJ2-5 better. The V gene's germline CDR1 is SGHRS and CDR2 YFSETQ. The CDR3 loop spans 15 amino acids. This CDR3 reads CASSLGQVIEETQYF. CDR3 sequence (DNA): TGCGCCAGCAGCTTGGGACAGGTCATAGAAGAGACCCAGTACTTC.

A few counts support this clonotype. The CDR3 region has the DNA TGTGCCAGCACCTCGGGTACGGCCTACGAGCAGTACTTC. The encoded protein is CASTSGTAYEQYF. This chain connects TRBV6-6 to TRBJ2-7; D gene unclear. The CDR3 is 13 amino acids. Trimming removed 7 bases at V and 2 bases at J, with 12 bases between. In germline, CDR1 is MNHNY, CDR2 SVGAGI (reference sequence).

This clonotype was counted between two and nine times. The gene calls are TRBV7-9 and TRBJ2-3; a weak D match, TRBD2 (6 bases). Germline assignment: CDR1 SEHNR and CDR2 FQNEAQ (reference sequence). Trimming took off 6 bases at V and 0 bases at J, with 13 bases between the two ends. The CDR3 consists of 15 residues. The CDR3 sequence is CASSRDSPSTDTQYF. The DNA of the CDR3 is TGTGCCAGCAGTCGGGACTCCCCGAGCACAGATACGCAGTATTTT.

Of note for this clonotype: One end of the junction is discordant with germline, which a read error may explain. The chain recombines TRBV5-1 with TRBJ2-3; D call uncertain. The germline CDR1 and CDR2 sequences are SGHRS and YFSETQ. The CDR3 covers 16 residues. The CDR3 DNA reads as TGCGCCGGCAGCTTGGCGGTTCTCTCTAGCACAGATACGCAGTATTTT. It encodes CAGSLAVLSSTDTQYF.

The chain joins TRBV27 to TRBJ1-6; 8 positions agree with TRBD1. Trimming at V came to 5 bases and at J to 9 bases, leaving 9 bases not matched to a gene. The CDR3 covers 15 residues. Looked up from germline, CDR1 is MNHEY and CDR2 is SMNVEV (reference sequence). CDR3 protein: CASSLYRQGSSPLHF. The CDR3 DNA sequence: TGTGCCAGCAGTCTATACCGACAGGGGAGTTCACCCCTCCACTTT.

The chain employs TRBV6-2 or TRBV6-3 and TRBJ2-7; 7 bases are shared with TRBD2. The CDR3 runs to 15 residues. Germline CDR1 is MNHEY and CDR2 is SVGEGT. V shed 6 bases, J shed 1 base, and the junction held 9 bases outside the gene matches. CDR3 DNA: TGTGCCAGCAGCCCTCCGGGACTACCGTCCTACGAGCAGTACTTC. Translated: CASSPPGLPSYEQYF.

The gene calls are TRBV20-1 and TRBJ2-5; no clear D gene. Looked up from germline, CDR1 is DFQATT and CDR2 is SNEGSKA (reference sequence). The V and J ends lost 0 bases and 7 bases respectively, with 6 bases between them. The CDR3 is made up of 11 amino acids. The CDR3: CSARDTGTQYF. In DNA form, the CDR3 reads TGCAGTGCTAGAGATACTGGGACCCAGTACTTC.

V usage is TRBV20-1 and J usage is TRBJ2-1, with D unresolved. Germline V gene data show CDR1 as DFQATT and CDR2 as SNEGSKA (reference sequence). V was cut by 6 bases and J by 6 bases, with 15 bases left in between. The CDR3 has 13 residues. The CDR3 region is CSAYPTVGNEQFF. The CDR3, as DNA: TGCAGTGCGTACCCAACGGTAGGCAATGAGCAGTTCTTC.

The table lists this clonotype with a few counts. The rearrangement uses TRBV25-1 and TRBJ1-2; 7 bases fit TRBD1. Looked up from germline, CDR1 is MGHDK and CDR2 is SYGVNS. With V trimmed by 7 bases and J by 3 bases, 2 bases remained unmatched. The CDR3 spans 12 residues. The CDR3 region is CASTGQDYGYTF. The CDR3 region has the DNA TGTGCCAGCACCGGACAGGACTATGGCTACACCTTC.